The 12 T cell receptor beta chains given below trace back to one sample, sequenced in a study of blood T cells in healthy people across ages (dated by TCRdb to about 2015). Library preparation employed 5' RACE. Sequencing used an Illumina HiSeq 2500. A second PCR of about 7 to 12 cycles was run with a J-beta primer mix and a sample-barcoded 5' primer. The public reads were run again by TCRdb, first through fastp at Q25 and then through MiXCR, and only productive beta chains were kept. Duplicate CDR3 protein sequences are folded into a single record with the most common DNA and genes. The sample has about 1.5 million distinct CDR3 sequences on record, approximately 39% of them singletons. The ten most abundant clones make up 4% of the sample. Sequencing was performed on blood. The receptors here all came from a woman under 30 in good health.

The chain combines TRBV4-3 with TRBJ1-6; no firm D call. Germline V gene data show CDR1 as LGHNA and CDR2 as YSLEER. CDR3 length equals 13 residues. V was pared by 5 bases and J by 6 bases, with 8 bases between. CDR3 coding DNA: TGCGCCAGCAGCAAGACGGGTAATTCACCCCTCCACTTT. Amino acids: CASSKTGNSPLHF.

The chain links TRBV15 to TRBJ2-1, with D perhaps matching TRBD2 (6 bases). The V and J ends lost 7 bases and 7 bases respectively, with 14 bases between them. In germline, CDR1 is LNHNV, CDR2 YYDKDF (reference sequence). The CDR3 extends over 13 amino acids. The CDR3 nucleotides are TGTGCCACCACTCGGGGACTTGAGAATGAGCAGTTCTTC. Translating it yields CATTRGLENEQFF. The whole variable domain, filled in from reference TRBV15 and TRBJ2-1, reads DAMVIQNPRYQVTQFGKPVTLSCSQTLNHNVMYWYQQKSSQAPKLLFHYYDKDFNNEADTPDNFQSRRPNTSFCFLDIRSPGLGDTAMYLCATTRGLENEQFFGPGTRLTVL.

The chain couples TRBV18 to TRBJ2-7; D may be TRBD2 (6 bases). Germline-derived CDR1 and CDR2 are KGHSH and LQKENI. CDR3 length equals 15 residues. Trimming left V 0 bases short and J 0 bases short, with 9 bases between. The CDR3 bases are TGTGCCAGCTCACCACCCCACGGGAGCTCCTACGAGCAGTACTTC. This translates into CASSPPHGSSYEQYF.

The genes are TRBV15 and TRBJ1-1; D call uncertain. Germline V gene sequence: CDR1 LNHNV, CDR2 YYDKDF (reference sequence). The CDR3 is 13 amino acids. V shed 0 bases and J shed 9 bases, with 11 bases lying between them. The chain's CDR3 is CATSRDGTEQAFF. Written as DNA, the CDR3 is TGTGCCACCAGCAGAGATGGAACGGAGCAAGCTTTCTTT. Full variable domain (remainder filled in from reference TRBV15 and TRBJ1-1): DAMVIQNPRYQVTQFGKPVTLSCSQTLNHNVMYWYQQKSSQAPKLLFHYYDKDFNNEADTPDNFQSRRPNTSFCFLDIRSPGLGDTAMYLCATSRDGTEQAFFGQGTRLTVV.

This clonotype was recorded a few times. The chain joins TRBV7-9 to TRBJ2-1; D possibly uses TRBD1 or TRBD2 (5 bases each). The CDR3 contains 12 residues. Trimming shortened V by 6 bases and J by 8 bases, and 11 bases separated the two germline ends. Germline V gene data show CDR1 as SEHNR and CDR2 as FQNEAQ (reference sequence). CDR3 protein: CASRWQGDEQFF. CDR3 coding DNA: TGTGCCAGCAGGTGGCAGGGAGATGAGCAGTTCTTC.

This CDR3 reads CASSFWVEEQYF. CDR3 sequence (DNA): TGTGCCAGCAGTTTTTGGGTCGAGGAGCAGTACTTC. The chain joins TRBV12-3 or TRBV12-4 to TRBJ2-7; D not resolved. The CDR3 spans 12 residues. V shed 3 bases and J shed 7 bases, with 10 bases lying between them.

A few counts support this clonotype. The V gene is TRBV7-9, the J gene TRBJ2-1; D is unclear. Germline CDR1 is SEHNR and CDR2 is FQNEAQ (reference sequence). V was cut by 7 bases and J by 1 base, with 11 bases left in between. The CDR3 contains 14 residues. This CDR3 reads CASTFSVSYNEQFF. CDR3 DNA sequence: TGTGCCAGCACCTTCTCGGTTTCCTACAATGAGCAGTTCTTC.

The V gene is TRBV7-9, the J gene TRBJ1-1; TRBD1 matches 7 bases. This CDR3 comprises 14 residues. The trim removed 5 bases at V and 7 bases at J, leaving 10 bases unmatched. CDR1 and CDR2 (germline): SEHNR, FQNEAQ (reference sequence). The CDR3 loop is CASSPILGTVEAFF. The CDR3 DNA follows: TGTGCCAGCAGCCCTATCCTGGGGACAGTTGAAGCTTTCTTT. Based on the CDR3 plus reference TRBV7-9 and TRBJ1-1, the full variable domain is DTGVSQNPRHKITKRGQNVTFRCDPISEHNRLYWYRQTLGQGPEFLTYFQNEAQLEKSRLLSDRFSAERPKGSFSTLEIQRTEQGDSAMYLCASSPILGTVEAFFGQGTRLTVV.

This clonotype appeared a few times. This chain uses TRBV9 with TRBJ2-3; 9 nucleotides line up with TRBD1. The V and J ends lost 3 bases and 2 bases, in that order; junction bases with no gene match: 4. CDR1 and CDR2 from the germline V gene are SGDLS and YYNGEE. CDR3 length equals 15 residues. The CDR3 DNA reads TGTGCCAGCAGCGCGACAGGGGGGAACACAGATACGCAGTATTTT. It encodes CASSATGGNTDTQYF.

This clonotype turned up a few times. The chain is built from TRBV4-1 and TRBJ2-1, with 12 bases fitting TRBD2. The V gene's germline CDR1 is MGHRA and CDR2 YSYEKL. The length of the CDR3 is 18 residues. With 5 bases clipped from V and 8 bases from J, the junction kept 16 bases outside the gene matches. CDR3 DNA: TGCGCCAGCAGCTTCCAGGCAGGTCTAGCGGGAGGGGGCGATGAGCAGTTCTTC. It encodes CASSFQAGLAGGGDEQFF.

This clonotype was counted many times. The rearrangement links TRBV27 to TRBJ2-1, with D possibly being TRBD2 (5 bases). The CDR3 is 15 residues long. The germline gives CDR1 MNHEY, CDR2 SMNVEV (reference sequence). V lost 3 bases to trimming and J lost 0 bases, with 9 bases between them. The CDR3 region has the DNA TGTGCCAGCAGTTTGGCTCTAGCCTCCTACAATGAGCAGTTCTTC. This translates into CASSLALASYNEQFF.

This clonotype appeared a few times. V gene TRBV5-1 combines with J gene TRBJ2-7, with D perhaps TRBD1 or TRBD2 (6 bases each). V lost 0 bases and J lost 4, with 20 bases in between. CDR3 length equals 17 residues. Germline V gene data show CDR1 as SGHRS and CDR2 as YFSETQ. CDR3 amino acids: CASSLVTRGPGGYEQYF. CDR3 in DNA: TGCGCCAGCAGCTTGGTAACCCGGGGGCCAGGTGGATACGAGCAGTACTTC.